This T cell receptor beta chain appears in the sequencing data of a study of T cells in Graves' hyperthyroidism and ophthalmopathy. The study's findings and limits: Progression to ophthalmopathy was predicted a median of approximately 6.4 months early.

Note on this clonotype: What it recognizes is unknown.

It was considered stable Graves' hyperthyroidism when ophthalmopathy did not progress within 18 months. TCR beta CDR3 regions were amplified from RNA. HTBI primers drove first-round RT-PCR of the TCR CDR3. TCRdb re-analysed the multiplex PCR reads in MiXCR, keeping a single row per CDR3 protein. The sample holds almost 600,000 distinct CDR3 sequences, just over 45% seen once. The sample consisted of peripheral blood or thyroid tissue (not recorded which). The receptor comes from a woman under 30 with Graves' hyperthyroidism.

CDR3 DNA: TGCGCCAGCAGCCGAGAACTAGTTAGCACAGATACGCAGTATTTT. Translating it yields CASSRELVSTDTQYF. The V and J genes are TRBV10-2 and TRBJ2-3; tentatively, D is TRBD2 (5 bases). V dropped 6 bases and J dropped 0 bases, with 13 bases sitting between them. Germline V gene data show CDR1 as WSHSY and CDR2 as SAAADI. CDR3 length equals 15 residues.